Sequencing of this T cell receptor beta chain was carried out in a study of T cell repertoires in cytomegalovirus infection. TCRdb reprocessed the reads via MiXCR and lists one record per CDR3 protein. The sample lists roughly 630,000 distinct CDR3 sequences; about 24% were seen once. Overall study results and limits: Cumulative frequency of public TCR beta families picked out carriers of CMV plus the relevant HLA.

The germline V gene has CDR1 SGHTA and CDR2 FQGNSA. The length of the CDR3 is 15 residues. J gave up 4 bases and V 5 bases, and 7 bases lay outside the gene matches. This clonotype was counted ten times or more. What it recognizes is unknown. The V gene is TRBV7-2, the J gene TRBJ1-2, with 10 bases fitting TRBD1. Sequencing was done on a sample of CD8+ T cells from PBMCs. The receptor comes from a human donor in good health (CMV status not recorded). Some clones in this sample may be carry-over from other donors' samples. The CDR3 region is CASSAPGQGRYGYTF. As DNA, the CDR3 is TGTGCCAGCAGCGCTCCGGGACAGGGGCGCTATGGCTACACCTTC.